The T cell receptor (beta chain) described here comes from a study of CD8 T cells in ankylosing spondylitis. Study-level findings and limits: Relatively rare in peripheral blood, disease-linked clones were also CD8+. What seemed typical of ankylosing spondylitis blood was a TCR beta motif built from 7 or 8 highly homologous variants. It was reported that disease-linked clones were significantly enriched in matched ankylosing spondylitis synovial fluid.

Germline values: CDR1 DFQATT, CDR2 SNEGSKA (reference sequence). The length of the CDR3 is 13 residues. The V end lost 3 bases, the J end lost 3 bases, and 9 bases lay between the germline ends. TCRdb passed the 5' RACE reads through MiXCR, listing each CDR3 protein once. The sample consists of around 300,000 distinct CDR3 sequences, under 14% of them appearing once. Many counts were recorded for this clonotype. Its antigen is still unknown. The sequencing input was blood, either unsorted or a sorted T cell fraction (not recorded which). The clonotype was recovered from a female donor with ankylosing spondylitis or in good health (not recorded which). V is TRBV20-1 and J is TRBJ1-5; no firm D call. CDR3 residues: CSARGTANQPQHF. In DNA, the CDR3 is TGCAGTGCTAGGGGTACAGCCAATCAGCCCCAGCATTTT.